A selection of T cell receptor beta chains follows, all from one sample in a study of blood T cell repertoires in COVID-19. TCRdb's table, derived via immunoSEQ multiplex PCR, lists solely in-frame clones and lacks some. The sample holds about 250,000 clones, 65% to 90% seen once. Specimen: peripheral blood. The receptors were sampled from a man between 45 and 60 years old with active or convalescent COVID-19. CDR3s include the opening cysteine and the closing phenylalanine or tryptophan. Fields, in order: J gene, clone size, V gene, D gene, CDR3 protein, CDR3 DNA. D genes are given only for firm matches. Size tells how often a clone was seen (once, few, many) or the class of an expanded clone, and some rows leave it out.

J: TRBJ2-1; size: .; V: TRBV3-1/TRBV3-2; D: TRBD2; CDR3: CASSPQAAGAGGRNEQFF; DNA: TGTGCCAGCAGCCCTCAGGCTGCTGGAGCGGGAGGGCGGAATGAGCAGTTCTTC
J: TRBJ1-1; size: .; V: TRBV5-8; D: .; CDR3: CASSLALTSMNTEAFF; DNA: TGTGCCAGCAGCTTGGCCCTCACGAGCATGAACACTGAAGCTTTCTTT
J: TRBJ2-3; size: .; V: TRBV7-9; D: .; CDR3: CASSVIAGLNTDTQYF; DNA: TGTGCCAGCAGCGTTATCGCGGGACTTAACACAGATACGCAGTATTTT
J: TRBJ2-7; size: .; V: TRBV30; D: TRBD1; CDR3: CAWSANRGLEQYF; DNA: TGTGCCTGGAGTGCGAACAGGGGGCTCGAGCAGTACTTC
J: TRBJ2-1; size: .; V: TRBV28; D: .; CDR3: CASSSLSNEQFF; DNA: TGTGCCAGCAGTTCCCTTTCGAATGAGCAGTTCTTC
J: TRBJ2-7; size: .; V: TRBV11-2; D: TRBD2; CDR3: CASSLGLAGDQYF; DNA: TGTGCCAGCAGCTTAGGACTAGCGGGAGACCAGTACTTC
J: TRBJ1-2; size: .; V: TRBV29-1; D: .; CDR3: CSGGGGVGGYGYTF; DNA: TGCAGCGGAGGTGGTGGTGTAGGGGGTTATGGCTACACCTTC
J: TRBJ1-2; size: .; V: TRBV6-5; D: .; CDR3: CASSYLGGNYGYTF; DNA: TGTGCCAGCAGTTACTTGGGGGGTAACTATGGCTACACCTTC
J: TRBJ1-1; size: .; V: TRBV28; D: .; CDR3: CASSETAEMMNTEAFF; DNA: TGTGCCAGCAGTGAAACTGCCGAGATGATGAACACTGAAGCTTTCTTT
J: TRBJ1-2; size: .; V: TRBV18; D: TRBD1; CDR3: CASSPRDRGLRGYTF; DNA: TGTGCCAGCTCACCGCGGGACAGGGGGCTCCGTGGCTACACCTTC
J: TRBJ1-2; size: .; V: TRBV2; D: .; CDR3: CASSEGPDSRNYGYTF; DNA: TGTGCCAGCAGTGAGGGGCCCGACAGCCGTAACTATGGCTACACCTTC
J: TRBJ1-1; size: .; V: TRBV23-1; D: TRBD1; CDR3: CASSGQGENTEAFF; DNA: TGCGCCAGCAGTGGACAGGGAGAGAACACTGAAGCTTTCTTT
J: TRBJ2-7; size: .; V: TRBV28; D: TRBD2; CDR3: CASAPPRASGSYEQYF; DNA: TGTGCCAGCGCCCCCCCGAGGGCTAGCGGGAGTTACGAGCAGTACTTC
J: TRBJ1-2; size: .; V: TRBV11-2; D: TRBD1; CDR3: CASSLIGQGAGGYTF; DNA: TGTGCCAGCAGCTTAATAGGACAGGGGGCTGGTGGCTACACCTTC
J: TRBJ2-4; size: once; V: TRBV4-2; D: .; CDR3: CASSPRGAGKNIQYF; DNA: TGTGCCAGCAGCCCCCGGGGGGCGGGAAAAAACATTCAGTACTTC
J: TRBJ2-1; size: .; V: TRBV18; D: .; CDR3: CASSLVRGLWDEQFF; DNA: TGTGCCAGCTCACTGGTGAGAGGGTTATGGGATGAGCAGTTCTTC
J: TRBJ2-1; size: few; V: TRBV2; D: .; CDR3: CASRERQQNNEQFF; DNA: TGTGCCAGCCGCGAGCGGCAGCAAAACAATGAGCAGTTCTTC
J: TRBJ2-3; size: few; V: TRBV6-6; D: TRBD1; CDR3: CASRSNLAGGTDTQYF; DNA: TGTGCCAGCAGATCCAATTTGGCAGGGGGTACAGATACGCAGTATTTT
J: TRBJ1-4; size: once; V: TRBV4-2; D: .; CDR3: CASSLEGRGANEKLFF; DNA: TGTGCCAGCAGCCTAGAAGGACGGGGAGCTAATGAAAAACTGTTTTTT
J: TRBJ1-1; size: .; V: TRBV6-5; D: TRBD1; CDR3: CASSYSTGGRTEAFF; DNA: TGTGCCAGCAGTTACTCAACAGGGGGTAGGACTGAAGCTTTCTTT
J: TRBJ2-7; size: .; V: TRBV18; D: TRBD1; CDR3: CASSSDRGALRSYEQYF; DNA: TGTGCCAGCTCATCGGACAGGGGAGCCCTCCGCTCCTACGAGCAGTACTTC
J: TRBJ2-2; size: .; V: TRBV10-3; D: TRBD1; CDR3: CAISPGQGSRNTGELFF; DNA: TGTGCCATCAGTCCGGGACAGGGGAGTCGGAACACCGGGGAGCTGTTTTTT
J: TRBJ2-3; size: few; V: TRBV19; D: .; CDR3: CASGNRAGDTQYF; DNA: TGTGCCAGTGGTAACAGGGCCGGAGATACGCAGTATTTT
J: TRBJ2-1; size: .; V: TRBV19; D: TRBD2; CDR3: CASSIKRGSSYNEQFF; DNA: TGTGCCAGTAGTATAAAGCGGGGTAGCTCCTACAATGAGCAGTTCTTC
J: TRBJ2-1; size: once; V: TRBV3-1/TRBV3-2; D: .; CDR3: CASSQDSSGNEQFF; DNA: TGTGCCAGCAGCCAAGATTCCAGCGGCAATGAGCAGTTCTTC